One and the same sample provided the 21 T cell receptor beta chains below, sequenced in a study of early T cells in non-severe SARS-CoV-2 infection. A single record per CDR3 protein comes from TCRdb applying MiXCR to the 5' RACE reads. The sample holds about 63,000 distinct CDR3 sequences, 13% seen once. Sequenced sample: whole blood. The receptors stem from an adult who was a healthcare worker with PCR-confirmed SARS-CoV-2 infection or an uninfected control (not recorded which).

At least ten counts were recorded for this clonotype. V and J are TRBV7-9 and TRBJ1-5; D ambiguous. From germline, CDR1 is SEHNR and CDR2 FQNEAQ (reference sequence). V gave up 1 base and J gave up 7 bases, with 8 bases separating them. CDR3 length equals 13 residues. CDR3 protein: CASSLGGHQPQHF. CDR3 in DNA: TGTGCCAGCAGCTTAGGAGGGCACCAGCCCCAGCATTTT.

There are many counts of this clonotype. The gene calls are TRBV5-1 and TRBJ2-2; 12 bases are shared with TRBD1. Per germline, CDR1 SGHRS and CDR2 YFSETQ. The length of the CDR3 is 14 residues. The trim removed 6 bases at V and 9 bases at J, leaving 6 bases unmatched. The CDR3 is CASTGTGGNWELFF. The CDR3, as DNA: TGCGCCAGCACCGGGACAGGGGGCAATTGGGAGCTGTTTTTT.

This clonotype was seen ten or more times. The chain recombines TRBV2 with TRBJ2-3; D gene ambiguous. V lost 6 bases, J lost 1 base, and 14 bases lay in between. Germline CDR1 and CDR2: SNHLY and FYNNEI. This CDR3 is 15 amino acids long. In DNA, the CDR3 is TGTGCCAGCAGGGAAAGACTGACCCGCACAGATACGCAGTATTTT. As protein: CASRERLTRTDTQYF.

This rearrangement joins TRBV5-6 to TRBJ1-5; D is unresolved. Germline-derived CDR1 and CDR2 are SGHDT and YYEEEE. The ends were cut back, 4 bases at V and 4 bases at J, with 9 bases in the middle. This CDR3 region has 13 residues. CDR3 residues: CASSRIPNQPQHF. The CDR3 DNA reads TGTGCCAGCAGCCGCATCCCAAATCAGCCCCAGCATTTT.

V and J are TRBV18 and TRBJ1-1; D remains ambiguous. The CDR3 has 13 residues. V lost 8 bases, J lost 0 bases, and 10 bases lay in between. Germline CDR1 and CDR2: KGHSH and LQKENI. The CDR3 loop is CASAQVVNTEAFF. The CDR3 DNA sequence: TGTGCCAGCGCTCAAGTGGTGAACACTGAAGCTTTCTTT.

At least ten counts were recorded for this clonotype. CDR3 sequence reads: CASSYDRTDTQYF. The CDR3 nucleotides are TGTGCCAGCAGCTATGACAGAACAGATACGCAGTATTTT. The genes are TRBV6-5 and TRBJ2-3; D may be TRBD1 (5 bases). The CDR3 is made up of 13 amino acids. V dropped 6 bases and J dropped 3 bases, with 10 bases sitting between them. The germline gives CDR1 MNHEY, CDR2 SVGAGI.

This clonotype has at least ten counts. The chain couples TRBV24-1 to TRBJ1-1; a possible D gene is TRBD1 (5 bases). The V gene lost 3 bases and the J gene lost 4 bases, with 17 bases spanning the gap. Germline assignment: CDR1 KGHDR and CDR2 SFDVKD. CDR3 length: 16 amino acids. This chain's CDR3 is CATSDPETARGTEAFF. In nucleotides, the CDR3 is TGTGCCACCAGTGATCCGGAGACAGCCCGGGGCACTGAAGCTTTCTTT.

This clonotype was counted at least ten times. The chain combines TRBV6-2 or TRBV6-3 with TRBJ2-6; 9 bases are shared with TRBD1. The germline V gene has CDR1 MNHEY and CDR2 SVGEGT. The trim removed 0 bases at V and 1 base at J, leaving 7 bases unmatched. The CDR3 extends over 19 amino acids. The CDR3 reads CASSYSTGTGLSGANVLTF. The DNA of the CDR3 is TGTGCCAGCAGTTACTCTACCGGGACAGGGTTGTCTGGGGCCAACGTCCTGACTTTC.

This clonotype occurred many times. This chain connects TRBV6-2 or TRBV6-3 to TRBJ1-6; unclear D gene. Germline CDR1 MNHEY, CDR2 SVGEGT. This CDR3 is built from 15 residues. The ends were cut back, 3 bases at V and 5 bases at J, with 11 bases in the middle. The CDR3 bases are TGTGCCAGCAGTTATCGCCAGGCCGATAATTCACCCCTCCACTTT. Amino acids: CASSYRQADNSPLHF.

This sequence joins TRBV4-3 and TRBJ2-1, with 7 bases fitting TRBD2. The V gene's germline CDR1 is LGHNA and CDR2 YSLEER. The CDR3 has 17 residues. Losses at the gene ends were 0 bases for V and 5 bases for J; bases not matched to a gene: 10. CDR3 sequence (DNA): TGCGCCAGCAGCCAAGAATCAGGGTGGGGGGGTGACAATGAGCAGTTCTTC. Residues: CASSQESGWGGDNEQFF.

This clonotype was recorded a few times. V gene TRBV6-4 combines with J gene TRBJ2-2; D is undetermined. V dropped 6 bases and J dropped 7 bases, with 6 bases sitting between them. Germline assignment: CDR1 MRHNA and CDR2 SNTAGT. The CDR3 runs 11 residues. The CDR3 loop is CASRAGGELFF. CDR3 DNA: TGTGCCAGCAGAGCCGGCGGGGAGCTGTTTTTT.

The rearrangement uses TRBV7-9 and TRBJ2-5; D is ambiguous. CDR3 length: 11 amino acids. Germline values: CDR1 SEHNR, CDR2 FQNEAQ (reference sequence). V shed 5 bases and J shed 7 bases, with 8 bases lying between them. The CDR3 reads CASSPEGTQYF. DNA for the CDR3: TGTGCCAGCAGCCCAGAAGGGACCCAGTACTTC.

The table lists this clonotype with many counts. The rearrangement uses TRBV6-1 and TRBJ2-3, with D perhaps being TRBD1 or TRBD2 (5 bases each). The ends were cut back, 4 bases at V and 0 bases at J, with 14 bases in the middle. CDR3 length: 16 amino acids. CDR1 is MNHNS, CDR2 SASEGT, per germline. The CDR3 nucleotides read TGTGCCAGCAGTGCTGCAGGGACCTCGAGCACAGATACGCAGTATTTT. Encoded protein: CASSAAGTSSTDTQYF.

This clonotype was detected only a few times. This chain connects TRBV10-3 to TRBJ1-2; tentative D call: TRBD1 (5 bases). V lost 6 bases, J lost 4 bases, and 9 bases lay in between. From germline, CDR1 is ENHRY and CDR2 SYGVKD. The CDR3 is 12 residues long. The CDR3 coding sequence is TGTGCCATCAGCCAGGACACCTATGGCTACACCTTC. Translated, it gives CAISQDTYGYTF.

The gene calls are TRBV5-4 and TRBJ2-1; TRBD2 agrees at 8 bases. The germline gives CDR1 SGHNT, CDR2 YYREEE (reference sequence). V dropped 4 bases and J dropped 8; count of bases not matched to a gene: 5. This CDR3 region has 13 residues. The CDR3 bases are TGTGCCAGCAGCCCGGGGGGGCCGTATGAGCAGTTCTTC. Its translation: CASSPGGPYEQFF.

At least ten counts were recorded for this clonotype. V usage is TRBV10-3 and J usage is TRBJ2-5; 11 bases match TRBD2. The CDR3 is made up of 19 amino acids. V trimming: 0 bases; J trimming: 2 bases; junction bases outside the gene matches: 11. Looked up from germline, CDR1 is ENHRY and CDR2 is SYGVKD. As DNA, the CDR3 is TGTGCCATCAGTGAGTCGACCGGTTCCATAGCGGGGGGGCAAGAGACCCAGTACTTC. This sequence encodes CAISESTGSIAGGQETQYF.

This clonotype was observed many times. This chain joins TRBV10-3 and TRBJ1-2; no definite D call. This CDR3 spans 14 amino acids. Looked up from germline, CDR1 is ENHRY and CDR2 is SYGVKD. The V gene lost 3 bases and the J gene lost 6 bases, with 14 bases spanning the gap. CDR3 in DNA: TGTGCCATCAGTGAAATTATTGGCGGCGATGGCTACACCTTC. This codes for CAISEIIGGDGYTF.

This clonotype was picked up a small number of times. CDR3 nucleotide sequence: TGTGCCAGCAGTTACTCGCAGGACTCCTCGTATTCACCCCTCCACTTT. Protein: CASSYSQDSSYSPLHF. The chain combines TRBV6-5 with TRBJ1-6, with D hard to call. This CDR3 is built from 16 residues. Looked up from germline, CDR1 is MNHEY and CDR2 is SVGAGI. The V end lost 0 bases, the J end lost 8 bases, and 14 bases lay between the germline ends.

This clonotype was counted a few times. This chain links TRBV27 with TRBJ2-7, with D perhaps matching TRBD1 (5 bases). The CDR3 is 18 amino acids. Germline lookup yields CDR1 MNHEY and CDR2 SMNVEV (reference sequence). The V end lost 1 base, the J end lost 2 bases, and 21 bases lay between the germline ends. The CDR3 region is CASSLYVGAPDDPYEQYF. Written as DNA, the CDR3 is TGTGCCAGCAGTTTATATGTTGGGGCCCCGGACGACCCCTACGAGCAGTACTTC.

There are many counts of this clonotype. The rearrangement links TRBV29-1 to TRBJ2-1; D is possibly TRBD1 (6 bases). The CDR3 length is 14 residues. From germline, CDR1 is SQVTM and CDR2 ANQGSEA. The V gene lost 7 bases and the J gene lost 0 bases, with 13 bases spanning the gap. The CDR3 reads CSGLGQRSYNEQFF. The CDR3 region has the DNA TGCAGCGGCCTAGGACAGCGCTCCTACAATGAGCAGTTCTTC.

Many counts were recorded for this clonotype. The chain combines TRBV20-1 with TRBJ1-1; the D is unclear. The V gene lost 2 bases and the J gene lost 11 bases, with 12 bases spanning the gap. The CDR3 is made up of 11 amino acids. Germline V lookup: CDR1 DFQATT, CDR2 SNEGSKA (reference sequence). Here the CDR3 reads CSARIQARAFF. The CDR3 coding sequence is TGCAGTGCTAGAATCCAGGCTCGGGCTTTCTTT.